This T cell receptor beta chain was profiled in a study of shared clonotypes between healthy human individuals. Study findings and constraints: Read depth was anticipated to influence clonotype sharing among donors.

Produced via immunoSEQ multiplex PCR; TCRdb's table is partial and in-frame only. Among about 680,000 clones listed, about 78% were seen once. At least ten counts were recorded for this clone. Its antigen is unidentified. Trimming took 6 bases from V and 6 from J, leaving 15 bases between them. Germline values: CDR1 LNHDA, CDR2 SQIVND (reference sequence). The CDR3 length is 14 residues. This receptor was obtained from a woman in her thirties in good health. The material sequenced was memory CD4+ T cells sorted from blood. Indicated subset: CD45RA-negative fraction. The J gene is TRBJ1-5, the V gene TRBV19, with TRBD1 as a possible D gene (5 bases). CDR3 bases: TGTGCCAGTAGAATCGGGCGGGACGCTCAGCCCCAGCATTTT. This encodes CASRIGRDAQPQHF.